This TCR beta chain was sequenced in a study of T cells in Graves' hyperthyroidism and ophthalmopathy. This clonotype has a count of ten or more. The antigen is not known. Germline lookup yields CDR1 MNHEY and CDR2 SVGEGT. Between the trimmed V and J ends, which lost 6 bases and 4 bases, there was a span of 8 bases. This CDR3 contains 12 residues. The study, taken as a whole, reports: A model using 13 V-J features told ophthalmopathy apart from stable hyperthyroidism. Model predictions of ophthalmopathy came a median about 6.3 months before onset.

Researchers barred patients who had uncontrolled infection, other autoimmune disease, pregnancy or lactation. The authors took PBMCs from 10 ml fresh peripheral blood. Amplification yielded TCR beta CDR3 regions, with RNA transcripts as the source. Using the HTBI primer set, a first-round RT-PCR was run on the TCR CDR3. TCRdb used MiXCR to reprocess the multiplex PCR reads, holding one entry per CDR3 protein. This sample carries about 500,000 distinct CDR3 sequences, 13% to 15% of them seen once, and the ten largest clones take 17%. Sequenced: blood. The chain recombines TRBV6-2 or TRBV6-3 with TRBJ2-3, with D uncertain. The TCR was taken from a woman between 18 and 30 years old with Graves' hyperthyroidism. CDR3 coding DNA: TGTGCCAGCAGCCGTAGTGCAGATACGCAGTATTTT. This translates into CASSRSADTQYF.